Each of the 10 T cell receptor beta chains below was sequenced from the same sample in a study of shared clonotypes between healthy human individuals. Generated by immunoSEQ multiplex PCR, the TCRdb table keeps only in-frame clones and is missing some. The sample has about 1.9 million clones, roughly 95% seen once. Naivety among CD8 cells was defined by CD45RO negativity and positive CCR7 selection, thereby excluding terminally differentiated effector memory CD45RA+ cells. Sequencing was performed on naive CD8+ T cells from PBMCs. The source is a man younger than 30 in good health. Some clones in this sample may be carry-over from other donors' samples.

The rearrangement links TRBV19 to TRBJ2-2, with no clear D. The germline V gene has CDR1 LNHDA and CDR2 SQIVND (reference sequence). The V end lost 5 bases, the J end lost 5 bases, and 9 bases lay between the germline ends. The CDR3 runs to 13 residues. The CDR3 sequence: CASSSASTGELFF. The CDR3 DNA reads TGTGCCAGTAGTTCTGCCAGTACCGGGGAGCTGTTTTTT.

A single count supports this clone. This chain joins TRBV2 and TRBJ2-7; 13 bases are a match to TRBD2. Germline loops: CDR1 SNHLY, CDR2 FYNNEI. With 6 bases clipped from V and 6 bases from J, the junction kept 11 bases outside the gene matches. CDR3 size: 16 residues. The CDR3: CASSPGLAGPPGEQYF. In DNA form, the CDR3 reads TGTGCCAGCAGCCCGGGACTAGCGGGGCCACCTGGCGAGCAGTACTTC.

As regards this clone: A junction boundary mismatches the germline segment, possibly from a read error. This rearrangement joins TRBV5-4 to TRBJ2-2; D unresolved. This CDR3 is 12 amino acids long. The germline V gene encodes CDR1 SGHNT and CDR2 YYREEE (reference sequence). The CDR3 DNA sequence: TGTGCCAGCACCTTGAACACCGGGGAGCTGTTTTTT. Residues: CASTLNTGELFF.

V and J are TRBV28 and TRBJ2-7; 10 bases line up with TRBD2. The ends lost 4 bases at V and 3 bases at J; junction bases unmatched: 12. In germline, CDR1 is MDHEN, CDR2 SYDVKM. The CDR3 has 17 amino acids. The CDR3 DNA sequence: TGTGCCAGCAGTTCCCCGCTTGAGCGGGAGGGTCTCTACGAGCAGTACTTC. Its translation: CASSSPLEREGLYEQYF.

This chain uses TRBV6-5 with TRBJ1-5, with TRBD1 matching 9 bases. J lost 4 bases, V lost 5 bases, and 6 bases had no gene match. The CDR3 covers 15 residues. Germline V gives CDR1 MNHEY, CDR2 SVGAGI. CDR3 nucleotide sequence: TGTGCCAGCAGTGCCACGGACAGGGGTAATCAGCCCCAGCATTTT. It yields the protein CASSATDRGNQPQHF.

In its sample, this clone was seen once. V and J are TRBV27 and TRBJ1-5; 9 bases are a match to TRBD1. Unmatched junction bases numbered 12, after V lost 5 bases and J lost 4 bases. Germline V gene sequence: CDR1 MNHEY, CDR2 SMNVEV (reference sequence). This CDR3 comprises 17 residues. CDR3 nucleotides: TGTGCCAGCAGTCCATGGGACAGGGCCGGTGGTAATCAGCCCCAGCATTTT. This sequence encodes CASSPWDRAGGNQPQHF.

As concerns this clone: The identical CDR3 is also encoded by other nucleotide sequences in the sample. This chain joins TRBV6-5 and TRBJ1-1; D is undetermined. Per the germline V gene, CDR1 is MNHEY and CDR2 is SVGAGI. Trimming pared 0 bases from V and 0 bases from J, leaving 2 bases between. The CDR3 runs to 13 residues. CDR3 sequence (DNA): TGTGCCAGCAGTTACTCATTGAACACTGAAGCTTTCTTT. Translation gives CASSYSLNTEAFF.

The chain joins TRBV6-5 to TRBJ2-7; 9 bases match TRBD1. The CDR3 loop spans 15 amino acids. V gave up 0 bases and J gave up 6 bases; unmatched junction bases: 6. The germline gives CDR1 MNHEY, CDR2 SVGAGI. The CDR3 nucleotides are TGTGCCAGCAGTTACTCACAACAGGGGGCGTCCGAGCAGTACTTC. Encoded protein: CASSYSQQGASEQYF.

V is TRBV5-1 and J is TRBJ2-1; possible D gene TRBD2, 6 bases. The V end was cut by 1 base, the J end by 4 bases, with 9 bases between. From germline, CDR1 is SGHRS and CDR2 YFSETQ. The CDR3 extends over 14 amino acids. In nucleotides, the CDR3 is TGCGCCAGCAGCTTGCACGGGACTTACAATGAGCAGTTCTTC. Translation: CASSLHGTYNEQFF.

The chain is built from TRBV15 and TRBJ1-4; D uncertain. The CDR3 consists of 15 residues. V lost 3 bases and J lost 1, with 9 bases in between. Germline V gene data show CDR1 as LNHNV and CDR2 as YYDKDF (reference sequence). The chain's CDR3 is CATSRVHLTNEKLFF. The CDR3 region has the DNA TGTGCCACCAGCAGGGTACATCTAACTAATGAAAAACTGTTTTTT.